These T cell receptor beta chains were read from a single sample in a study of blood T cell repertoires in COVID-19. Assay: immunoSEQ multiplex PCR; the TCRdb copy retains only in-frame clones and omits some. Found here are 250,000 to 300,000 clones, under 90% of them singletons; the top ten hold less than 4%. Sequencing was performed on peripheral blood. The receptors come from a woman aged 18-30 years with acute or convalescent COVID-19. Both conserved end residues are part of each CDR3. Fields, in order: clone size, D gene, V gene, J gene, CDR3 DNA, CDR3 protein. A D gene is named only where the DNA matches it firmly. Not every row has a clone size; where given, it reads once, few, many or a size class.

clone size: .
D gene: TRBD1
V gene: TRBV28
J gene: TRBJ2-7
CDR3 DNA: TGTGCCAGCAGTTCCGACAGGGGGGTAGCCTACGAGCAGTACTTC
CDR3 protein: CASSSDRGVAYEQYF

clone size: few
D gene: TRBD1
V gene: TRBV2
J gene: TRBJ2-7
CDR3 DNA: TGTGCCAGCAAGACAGGGGGCTTCAACGAGCAGTACTTC
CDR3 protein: CASKTGGFNEQYF

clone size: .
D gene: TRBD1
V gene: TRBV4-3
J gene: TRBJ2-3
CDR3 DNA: TGCGCCAGCAGCTACCGGGACAGCGCCCCCACAGATACGCAGTATTTT
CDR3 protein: CASSYRDSAPTDTQYF

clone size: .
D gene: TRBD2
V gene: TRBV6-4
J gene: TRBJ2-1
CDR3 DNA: TGTGCCAGCAGTGAAGCTAGCGGGAGGGGGAATGAGCAGTTCTTC
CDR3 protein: CASSEASGRGNEQFF

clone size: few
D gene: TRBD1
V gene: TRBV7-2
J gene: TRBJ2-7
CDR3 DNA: TGTGCCAGCAGCACGGGGACAGGGTTGAGGGAGCAGTACTTC
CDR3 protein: CASSTGTGLREQYF

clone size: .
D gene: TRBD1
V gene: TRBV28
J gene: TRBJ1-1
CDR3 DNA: TGTGCCAGCAGTTCGCAGGGCAGGGGGTGGTCGAACACTGAAGCTTTCTTT
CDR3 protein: CASSSQGRGWSNTEAFF

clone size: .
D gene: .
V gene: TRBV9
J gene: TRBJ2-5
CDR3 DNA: TGTGCCAGCAGCGTAGCGGGGCAGGGGGGTTGGGAGACCCAGTACTTC
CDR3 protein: CASSVAGQGGWETQYF

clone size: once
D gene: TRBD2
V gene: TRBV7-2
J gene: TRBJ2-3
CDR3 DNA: TGTGCCAGCAGTTGGCCGGGACTAGCGGGAGGGTTGGACACAGATACGCAGTATTTT
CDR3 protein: CASSWPGLAGGLDTDTQYF

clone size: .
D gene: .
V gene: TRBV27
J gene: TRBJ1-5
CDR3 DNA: TGTGCCAGCAGTTTAGACAAACAGCCCCAGCATTTT
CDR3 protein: CASSLDKQPQHF

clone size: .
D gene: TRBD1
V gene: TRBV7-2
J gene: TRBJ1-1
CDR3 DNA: TGTGCCAGCAGCTCAAGACAGGGGCGCACTGAAGCTTTCTTT
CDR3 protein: CASSSRQGRTEAFF

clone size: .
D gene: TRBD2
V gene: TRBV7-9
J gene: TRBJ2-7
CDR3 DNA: TGTGCCAGCAGCTTAGCGGGTGTTCTAGCGGGAGTCCACGAGCAGTACTTC
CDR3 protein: CASSLAGVLAGVHEQYF

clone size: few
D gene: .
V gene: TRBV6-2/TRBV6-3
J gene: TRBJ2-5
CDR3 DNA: TGTGCCAGCAGCAACACGGGGGTACCCGGGGAGACCCAGTACTTC
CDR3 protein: CASSNTGVPGETQYF

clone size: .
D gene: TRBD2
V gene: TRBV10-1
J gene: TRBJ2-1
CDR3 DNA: TGCGCCAGCAGTCTTGCGCTAGCGGGGGTATACAATGAGCAGTTCTTC
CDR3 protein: CASSLALAGVYNEQFF

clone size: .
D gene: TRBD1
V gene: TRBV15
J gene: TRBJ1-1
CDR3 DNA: TGTGCCACCAGCGGCGCCGGGACAGGGAACACTGAAGCTTTCTTT
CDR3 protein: CATSGAGTGNTEAFF

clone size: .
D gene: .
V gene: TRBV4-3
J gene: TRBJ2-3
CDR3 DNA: TGCGCCAGCAGCCAATTTGGCGGCTACTCCGGAGATACGCAGTATTTT
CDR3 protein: CASSQFGGYSGDTQYF

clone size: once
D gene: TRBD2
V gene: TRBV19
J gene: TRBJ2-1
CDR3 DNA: TGTGCCAGTAGTATATGGCTAGCGGGCCAGGATGAGCAGTTCTTC
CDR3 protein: CASSIWLAGQDEQFF

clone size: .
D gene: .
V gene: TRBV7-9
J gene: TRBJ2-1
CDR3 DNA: TGTGCCAGCAGCCCATCGATGGGCGGGTTCAATGAGCAGTTCTTC
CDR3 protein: CASSPSMGGFNEQFF

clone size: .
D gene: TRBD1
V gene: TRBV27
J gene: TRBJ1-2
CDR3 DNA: TGTGCCAGCAGTCGACCGGGGACAGGCTTATATGGCTACACCTTC
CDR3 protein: CASSRPGTGLYGYTF

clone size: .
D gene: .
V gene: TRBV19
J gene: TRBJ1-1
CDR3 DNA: TGTGCCAGTAGTGAGACAGCGAACACTGAAGCTTTCTTT
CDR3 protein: CASSETANTEAFF

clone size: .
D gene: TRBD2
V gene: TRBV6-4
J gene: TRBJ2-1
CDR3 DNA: TGTGCCAGCAGTCTGCTAGCGGCCAATGGGAATGAGCAGTTCTTC
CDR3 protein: CASSLLAANGNEQFF

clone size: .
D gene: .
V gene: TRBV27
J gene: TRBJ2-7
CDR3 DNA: TGTGCCAGCAGTCATATTGTAGCCTACGGCAGCCTCTACGAGCAGTACTTC
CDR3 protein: CASSHIVAYGSLYEQYF

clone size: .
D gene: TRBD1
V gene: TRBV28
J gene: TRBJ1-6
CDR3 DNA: TGTGCCAGCTCGGACCCGGGACAGGTTAATTCACCCCTCCACTTT
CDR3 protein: CASSDPGQVNSPLHF

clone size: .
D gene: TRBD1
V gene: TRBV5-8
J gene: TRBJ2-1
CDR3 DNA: TGTGCCAGCAGCTCACAGGGGAATGAGCAGTTCTTC
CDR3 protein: CASSSQGNEQFF

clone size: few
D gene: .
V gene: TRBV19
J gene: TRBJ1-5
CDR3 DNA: TGTGCCAGTAGCAAGGGGTTTCACAATCAGCCCCAGCATTTT
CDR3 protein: CASSKGFHNQPQHF

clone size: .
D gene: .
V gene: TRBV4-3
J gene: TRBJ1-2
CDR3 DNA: TGCGCCAGCAGCCAAGATCAGGATACAGGCTATGGCTACACCTTC
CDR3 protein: CASSQDQDTGYGYTF

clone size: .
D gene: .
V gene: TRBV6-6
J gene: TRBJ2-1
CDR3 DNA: TGTGCCAGCAGTTACTCTAGCGACTCCTACAATGAGCAGTTCTTC
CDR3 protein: CASSYSSDSYNEQFF

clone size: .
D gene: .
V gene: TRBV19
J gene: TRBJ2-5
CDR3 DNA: TGTGCCAGTAGTATCAGGGGTGTGGAGACCCAGTACTTC
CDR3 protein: CASSIRGVETQYF

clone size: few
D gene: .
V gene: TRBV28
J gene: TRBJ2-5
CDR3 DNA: TGTGCCAGCAGCAATTTTCAGACCCAGTACTTC
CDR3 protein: CASSNFQTQYF

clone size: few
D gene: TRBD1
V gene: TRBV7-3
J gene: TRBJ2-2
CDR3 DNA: TGTGCCAGCAGCATAAGACAGGGCACCGGGGAGCTGTTTTTT
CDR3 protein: CASSIRQGTGELFF

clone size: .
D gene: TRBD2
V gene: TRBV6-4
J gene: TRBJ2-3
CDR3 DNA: TGTGCCAGCAGTGAAGAGACTAGCGGCCCAGATACGCAGTATTTT
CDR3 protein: CASSEETSGPDTQYF

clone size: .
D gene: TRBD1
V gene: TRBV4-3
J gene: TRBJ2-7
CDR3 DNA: TGCGCCAGCAGCCAAGGGACAGGGAGGTCCTACGAGCAGTACTTC
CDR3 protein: CASSQGTGRSYEQYF

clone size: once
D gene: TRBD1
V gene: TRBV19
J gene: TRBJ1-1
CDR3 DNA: TGTGCCAGTAGTGAGGGACAGGGAGCCACTGAAGCTTTCTTT
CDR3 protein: CASSEGQGATEAFF

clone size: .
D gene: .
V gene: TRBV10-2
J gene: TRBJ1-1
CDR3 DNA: TGCGCCAGCAGCCCTCGGGCAGGGATGAACACTGAAGCTTTCTTT
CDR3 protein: CASSPRAGMNTEAFF

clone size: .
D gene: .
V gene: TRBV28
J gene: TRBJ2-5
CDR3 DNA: TGTGCCAGCAGCCCAGTTTCCTTTAGCATGGAGACCCAGTACTTC
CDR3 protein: CASSPVSFSMETQYF

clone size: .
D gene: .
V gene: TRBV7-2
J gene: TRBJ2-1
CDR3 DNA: TGTGCCAGCAGCTTAGGTATCCATGAGCAGTTCTTC
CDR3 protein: CASSLGIHEQFF

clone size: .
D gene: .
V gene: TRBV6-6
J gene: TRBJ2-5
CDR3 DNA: TGTGCCAGCAGTGAGGCGGGGAGTCCGCCAGAGACCCAGTACTTC
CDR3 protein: CASSEAGSPPETQYF

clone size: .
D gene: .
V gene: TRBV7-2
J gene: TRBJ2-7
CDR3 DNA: TGTGCCAGCAGCTTATTGAGCACCTACGAGCAGTACTTC
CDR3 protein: CASSLLSTYEQYF

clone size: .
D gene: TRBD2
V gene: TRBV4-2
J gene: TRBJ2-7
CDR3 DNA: TGTGCCAGCAGCCAAGATTGGGGGTTAGCGGGGGCCTCCTACGAGCAGTACTTC
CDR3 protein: CASSQDWGLAGASYEQYF

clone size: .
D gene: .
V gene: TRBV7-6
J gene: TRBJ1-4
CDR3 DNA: TGTGCCAGCAGCGGGTCGTACAGAGCAACTAATGAAAAACTGTTTTTT
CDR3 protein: CASSGSYRATNEKLFF

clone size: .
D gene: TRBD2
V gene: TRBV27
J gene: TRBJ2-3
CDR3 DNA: TGTGCCAGCAGTTTCTCAGCCCATAGCGGGAGGCCGGCAGATACGCAGTATTTT
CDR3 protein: CASSFSAHSGRPADTQYF

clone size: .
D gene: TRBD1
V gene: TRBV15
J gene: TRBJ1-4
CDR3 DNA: TGTGCCACCAGCAGAGTTGGTTCCCCAGGACAGGGCCGAGAAAAACTGTTTTTT
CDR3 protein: CATSRVGSPGQGREKLFF

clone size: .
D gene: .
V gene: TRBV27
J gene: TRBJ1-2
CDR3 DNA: TGTGCCAGCAGTTCCCCGGGTACCTATGGCTACACCTTC
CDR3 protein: CASSSPGTYGYTF

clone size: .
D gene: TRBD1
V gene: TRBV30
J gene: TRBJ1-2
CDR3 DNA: TGTGCCTGGAGTGCGGGGGAAGGACAGGCTTTCTATGGCTACACCTTC
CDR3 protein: CAWSAGEGQAFYGYTF

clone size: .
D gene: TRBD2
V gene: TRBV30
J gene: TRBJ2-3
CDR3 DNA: TGTGCCTGGAGTAGACTAGCGGGAAGAGATACGCAGTATTTT
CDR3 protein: CAWSRLAGRDTQYF